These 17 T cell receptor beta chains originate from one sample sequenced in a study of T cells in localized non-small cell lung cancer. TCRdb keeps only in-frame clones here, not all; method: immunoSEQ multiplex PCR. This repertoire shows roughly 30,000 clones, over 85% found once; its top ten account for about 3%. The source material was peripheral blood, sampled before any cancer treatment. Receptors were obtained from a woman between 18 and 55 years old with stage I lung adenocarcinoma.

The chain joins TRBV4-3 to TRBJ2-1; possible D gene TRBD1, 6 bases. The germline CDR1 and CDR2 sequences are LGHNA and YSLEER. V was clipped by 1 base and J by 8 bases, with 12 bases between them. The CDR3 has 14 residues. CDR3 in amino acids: CASSQGQGSDEQFF. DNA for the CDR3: TGCGCCAGCAGCCAAGGTCAGGGGAGCGATGAGCAGTTCTTC.

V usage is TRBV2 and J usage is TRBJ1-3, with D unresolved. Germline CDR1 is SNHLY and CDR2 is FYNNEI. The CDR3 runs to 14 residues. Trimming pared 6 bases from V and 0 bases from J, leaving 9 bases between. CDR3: CASRSGSSGNTIYF. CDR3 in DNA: TGTGCCAGCAGGTCAGGAAGCTCTGGAAACACCATATATTTT.

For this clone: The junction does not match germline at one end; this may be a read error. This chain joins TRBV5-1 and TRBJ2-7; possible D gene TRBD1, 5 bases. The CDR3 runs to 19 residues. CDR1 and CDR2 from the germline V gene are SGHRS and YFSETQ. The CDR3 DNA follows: TGCGCCAGCAGCCGCAGGGTCATGGCGGACCGTCCTTTCTCCCACGAGCAGTACTTC. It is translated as CASSRRVMADRPFSHEQYF.

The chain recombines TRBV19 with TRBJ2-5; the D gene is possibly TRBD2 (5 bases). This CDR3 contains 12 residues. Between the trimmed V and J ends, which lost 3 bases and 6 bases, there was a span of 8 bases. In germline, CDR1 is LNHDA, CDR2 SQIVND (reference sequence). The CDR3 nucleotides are TGTGCCAGTAGTATTGTCGGGAAGACCCAGTACTTC. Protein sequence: CASSIVGKTQYF.

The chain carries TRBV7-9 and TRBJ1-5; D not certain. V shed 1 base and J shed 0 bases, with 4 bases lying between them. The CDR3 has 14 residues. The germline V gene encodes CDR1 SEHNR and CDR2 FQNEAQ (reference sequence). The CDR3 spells CASSLGDSNQPQHF. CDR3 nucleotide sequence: TGTGCCAGCAGCTTAGGGGATAGCAATCAGCCCCAGCATTTT.

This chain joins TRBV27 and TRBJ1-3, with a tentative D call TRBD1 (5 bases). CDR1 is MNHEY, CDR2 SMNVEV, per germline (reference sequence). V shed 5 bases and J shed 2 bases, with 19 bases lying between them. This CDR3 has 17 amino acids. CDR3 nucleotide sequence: TGTGCCAGCAGTCTCCGTTACACAGGAGGGGCTGGAAACACCATATATTTT. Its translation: CASSLRYTGGAGNTIYF.

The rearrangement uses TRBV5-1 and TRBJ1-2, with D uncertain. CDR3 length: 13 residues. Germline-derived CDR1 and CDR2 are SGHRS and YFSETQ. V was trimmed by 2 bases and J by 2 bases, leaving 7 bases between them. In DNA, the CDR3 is TGCGCCAGCAGCTTTGGCAGCAACTATGGCTACACCTTC. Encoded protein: CASSFGSNYGYTF.

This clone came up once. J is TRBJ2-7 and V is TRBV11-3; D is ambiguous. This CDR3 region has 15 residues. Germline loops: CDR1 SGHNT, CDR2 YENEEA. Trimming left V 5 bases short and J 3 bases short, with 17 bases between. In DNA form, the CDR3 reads TGTGCCAGCAGCGCCCGACCGGAGATTAACTACGAGCAGTACTTC. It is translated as CASSARPEINYEQYF.

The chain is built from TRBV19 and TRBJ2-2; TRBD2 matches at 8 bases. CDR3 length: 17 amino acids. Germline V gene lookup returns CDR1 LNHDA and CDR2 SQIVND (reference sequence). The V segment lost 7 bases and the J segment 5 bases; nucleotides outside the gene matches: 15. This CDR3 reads CASTAQLAGSRTGELFF. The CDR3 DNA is TGTGCCAGTACCGCCCAGCTAGCGGGTTCGCGGACCGGGGAGCTGTTTTTT.

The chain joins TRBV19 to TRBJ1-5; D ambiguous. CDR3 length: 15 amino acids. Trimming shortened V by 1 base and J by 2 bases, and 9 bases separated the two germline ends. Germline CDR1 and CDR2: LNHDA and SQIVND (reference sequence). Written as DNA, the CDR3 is TGTGCCAGTAGTATAGGCGGTTTTGGCAATCAGCCCCAGCATTTT. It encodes CASSIGGFGNQPQHF. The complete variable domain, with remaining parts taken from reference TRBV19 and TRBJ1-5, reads DGGITQSPKYLFRKEGQNVTLSCEQNLNHDAMYWYRQDPGQGLRLIYYSQIVNDFQKGDIAEGYSVSREKKESFPLTVTSAQKNPTAFYLCASSIGGFGNQPQHFGDGTRLSIL.

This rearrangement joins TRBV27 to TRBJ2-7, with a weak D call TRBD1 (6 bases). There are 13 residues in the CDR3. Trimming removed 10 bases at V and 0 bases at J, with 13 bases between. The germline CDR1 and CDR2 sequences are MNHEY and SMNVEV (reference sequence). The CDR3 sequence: CATGRGTSYEQYF. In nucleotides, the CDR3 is TGTGCCACCGGAAGGGGGACCTCCTACGAGCAGTACTTC.

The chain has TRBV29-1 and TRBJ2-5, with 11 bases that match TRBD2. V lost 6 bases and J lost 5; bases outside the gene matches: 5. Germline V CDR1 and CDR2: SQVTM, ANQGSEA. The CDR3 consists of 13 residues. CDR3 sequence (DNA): TGCAGCGTCGTGACTAGCGGGATTGAGACCCAGTACTTC. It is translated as CSVVTSGIETQYF.

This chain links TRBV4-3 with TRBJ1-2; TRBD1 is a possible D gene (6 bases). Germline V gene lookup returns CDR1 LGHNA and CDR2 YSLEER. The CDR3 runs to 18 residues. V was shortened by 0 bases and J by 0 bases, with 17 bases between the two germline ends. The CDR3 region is CASSQDLVGGGANYGYTF. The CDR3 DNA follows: TGCGCCAGCAGCCAAGATCTGGTCGGAGGGGGGGCTAACTATGGCTACACCTTC.

The CDR3 nucleotides are TGTGCCAGCAGCCGCGACAGGATTTATGGCTACACCTTC. Its protein product is CASSRDRIYGYTF. The genes are TRBV28 and TRBJ1-2, with D maybe TRBD1 (6 bases). V lost 6 bases and J lost 5, with 13 bases in between. Germline V gene sequence: CDR1 MDHEN, CDR2 SYDVKM. This CDR3 spans 13 amino acids.

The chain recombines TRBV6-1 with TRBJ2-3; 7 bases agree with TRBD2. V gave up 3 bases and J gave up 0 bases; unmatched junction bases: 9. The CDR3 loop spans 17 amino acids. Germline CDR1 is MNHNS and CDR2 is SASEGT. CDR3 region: CASSDPSLSGSTDTQYF. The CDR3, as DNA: TGTGCCAGCAGTGATCCCAGCCTTAGCGGGAGCACAGATACGCAGTATTTT.

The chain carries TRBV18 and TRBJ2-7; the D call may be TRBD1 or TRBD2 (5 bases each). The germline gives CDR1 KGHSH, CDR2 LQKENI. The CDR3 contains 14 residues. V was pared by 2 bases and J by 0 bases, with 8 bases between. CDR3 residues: CASSPVGVSYEQYF. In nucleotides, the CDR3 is TGTGCCAGCTCACCAGTGGGGGTCTCCTACGAGCAGTACTTC.

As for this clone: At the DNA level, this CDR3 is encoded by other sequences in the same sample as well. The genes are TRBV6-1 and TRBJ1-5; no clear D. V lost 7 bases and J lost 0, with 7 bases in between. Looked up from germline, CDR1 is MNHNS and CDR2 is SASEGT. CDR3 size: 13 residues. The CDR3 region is CASKVDSNQPQHF. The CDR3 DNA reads TGTGCCAGCAAGGTTGATAGCAATCAGCCCCAGCATTTT.